This note documents a single T cell receptor (beta chain) sequence. Its antigen is undetermined. Assay: immunoSEQ multiplex PCR; the TCRdb copy retains only in-frame clones and omits some. The sample has 130,000 or so clones, about 94% seen once; the top ten hold 6.6%. The CDR3 sequence is 13 residues long. The V gene's germline CDR1 is GTSNPN and CDR2 SVGIG (reference sequence). The V and J ends lost 7 bases and 9 bases, in that order; junction bases with no gene match: 8. This sample was taken from a study of T cell responses to AZD1222 COVID-19 vaccine. Study-wide findings and caveats: The span of vaccine-associated CD4 TCRs extended across spike, with dominance at 160-218 and 743-854.

The receptor was isolated from an adult in good health. The rearrangement uses TRBV30 and TRBJ2-1, with 11 bases aligning to TRBD2. The material was peripheral blood, obtained on day 0 of AZD1222 vaccination. Here the CDR3 reads CAFRLAGRGEQFF. CDR3 sequence (DNA): TGTGCCTTCCGACTAGCGGGACGGGGTGAGCAGTTCTTC.